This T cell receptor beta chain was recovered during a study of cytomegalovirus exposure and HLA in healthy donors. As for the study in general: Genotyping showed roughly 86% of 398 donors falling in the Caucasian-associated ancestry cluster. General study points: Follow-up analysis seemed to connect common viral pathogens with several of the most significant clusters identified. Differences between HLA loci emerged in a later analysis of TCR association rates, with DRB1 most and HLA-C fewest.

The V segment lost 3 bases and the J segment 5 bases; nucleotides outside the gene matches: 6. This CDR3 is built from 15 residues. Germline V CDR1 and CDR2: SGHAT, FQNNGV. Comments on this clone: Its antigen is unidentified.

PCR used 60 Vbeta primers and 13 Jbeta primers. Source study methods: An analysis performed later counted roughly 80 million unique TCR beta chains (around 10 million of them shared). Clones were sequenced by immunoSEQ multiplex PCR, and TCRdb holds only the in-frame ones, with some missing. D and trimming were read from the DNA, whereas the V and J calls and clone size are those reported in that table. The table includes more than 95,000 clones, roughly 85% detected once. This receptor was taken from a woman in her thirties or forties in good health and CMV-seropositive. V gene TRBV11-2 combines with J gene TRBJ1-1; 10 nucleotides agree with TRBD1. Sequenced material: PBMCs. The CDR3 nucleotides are TGTGCCAGCAGCTTGACAGGGGGCGATTCGACTGAAGCTTTCTTT. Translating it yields CASSLTGGDSTEAFF.